These T cell receptor beta chains were read from a single sample in a study of Ad26.COV2.S vaccination and SARS-CoV-2 variants. Profiled with immunoSEQ multiplex PCR; TCRdb holds only in-frame clones, not every one. The table lists about half a million clones, roughly nine tenths of them singletons. The sample in question was peripheral blood, obtained in a trial of Ad26.COV2.S vaccine versus placebo. The source of these receptors is a person between 18 and 60 years old who received the Ad26.COV2.S COVID-19 vaccine or a placebo. Both conserved end residues are part of each CDR3. The D gene is left open where the match is weak. The size of a clone is reported for some rows only, either as once, few or many, or as a class for expanded clones.

size,J,V,D,CDR3,DNA
NA,TRBJ2-7,TRBV15,NA,CATSRDRASPADEQYF,TGTGCCACCAGCAGAGATCGGGCTAGCCCAGCCGACGAGCAGTACTTC
NA,TRBJ2-5,TRBV5-1,TRBD1,CASSLQGALETQYF,TGCGCCAGCAGCCTACAGGGGGCCTTGGAGACCCAGTACTTC
NA,TRBJ2-7,TRBV2,NA,CASSAGGASYEQYF,TGTGCCAGCAGTGCAGGGGGGGCTTCCTACGAGCAGTACTTC
NA,TRBJ2-1,TRBV4-1,TRBD2,CASSYTSGRPDEQFF,TGCGCCAGCAGCTACACTAGCGGGAGGCCGGATGAGCAGTTCTTC
NA,TRBJ2-7,TRBV14,NA,CASSQDGLKEMRAYEQYF,TGTGCCAGCAGCCAAGATGGCCTAAAAGAAATGAGAGCCTACGAGCAGTACTTC
NA,TRBJ2-5,TRBV2,TRBD2,CASMGTSGSERETQYF,TGTGCCAGCATGGGGACTAGCGGGAGTGAGAGGGAGACCCAGTACTTC
NA,TRBJ1-1,TRBV18,NA,CASSPTRQSTEAFF,TGTGCCAGCTCACCCACCCGACAATCCACTGAAGCTTTCTTT
NA,TRBJ2-7,TRBV7-9,TRBD1,CASSPRTGWSFEQYF,TGTGCCAGCAGCCCGAGGACAGGGTGGTCGTTCGAGCAGTACTTC
NA,TRBJ2-2,TRBV28,NA,CARCCPGELFF,TGTGCCAGATGTTGTCCCGGGGAGCTGTTTTTT
NA,TRBJ1-2,TRBV21-1,NA,CASRLDRGGYTF,TGTGCCAGCAGATTAGACCGGGGTGGCTACACCTTC
NA,TRBJ2-5,TRBV3-1/TRBV3-2,NA,CASSQTSGVQETQYF,TGTGCCAGCAGCCAAACGTCAGGCGTCCAAGAGACCCAGTACTTC
NA,TRBJ2-5,TRBV6-2/TRBV6-3,NA,CASSPGTQKGLLGETQYF,TGTGCCAGCAGTCCCGGAACCCAAAAAGGACTCCTGGGAGAGACCCAGTACTTC
NA,TRBJ2-2,TRBV14,TRBD2,CASSQFAGVNTGELFF,TGTGCCAGCAGCCAATTTGCGGGGGTTAACACCGGGGAGCTGTTTTTT
NA,TRBJ2-4,TRBV28,NA,CASSSQAGWVLKNIQYF,TGTGCCAGCAGTTCTCAGGCAGGGTGGGTCCTGAAAAACATTCAGTACTTC
NA,TRBJ2-7,TRBV7-9,NA,CASSPRHSEQYF,TGTGCCAGCAGCCCAAGGCACAGCGAGCAGTACTTC
NA,TRBJ2-2,TRBV27,NA,CASSLGAGPNTGELFF,TGTGCCAGCAGTTTAGGTGCGGGCCCGAACACCGGGGAGCTGTTTTTT
NA,TRBJ1-2,TRBV28,NA,CASSLYIRNRGYTF,TGTGCCAGCAGTTTATACATCAGGAATCGCGGCTACACCTTC
NA,TRBJ2-7,TRBV7-9,TRBD1,CASSLVSGGSYEQYF,TGTGCCAGCAGCTTAGTGTCAGGGGGCTCCTACGAGCAGTACTTC
NA,TRBJ1-3,TRBV19,NA,CASSIGQSSGNTIYF,TGTGCCAGTAGTATCGGCCAGAGCTCTGGAAACACCATATATTTT
NA,TRBJ2-3,TRBV2,NA,CASSVSVNTDTQYF,TGTGCCAGCAGTGTATCAGTTAACACAGATACGCAGTATTTT
NA,TRBJ2-1,TRBV19,NA,CASSIVAGGRNEQFF,TGTGCCAGTAGTATTGTCGCCGGGGGCCGCAATGAGCAGTTCTTC
NA,TRBJ2-2,TRBV7-6,NA,CASTTSVGTGELFF,TGTGCCAGCACCACCTCTGTGGGAACCGGGGAGCTGTTTTTT
NA,TRBJ2-7,TRBV7-2,NA,CASSLGATLRNEQYF,TGTGCCAGCAGCCTTGGGGCGACCCTGAGGAACGAGCAGTACTTC
NA,TRBJ2-2,TRBV19,NA,CASSIGPSTGELFF,TGTGCCAGTAGTATAGGACCTAGCACCGGGGAGCTGTTTTTT
NA,TRBJ2-7,TRBV20-1,NA,CSARGYYEQYF,TGCAGTGCTAGGGGTTACTACGAGCAGTACTTC
NA,TRBJ2-7,TRBV6-5,TRBD1,CASSFDRAHSYEQYF,TGTGCCAGCAGTTTCGACAGGGCACACTCCTACGAGCAGTACTTC
once,TRBJ2-4,TRBV5-6,NA,CASSWGSYVAKNIQYF,TGTGCCAGCAGCTGGGGGAGCTATGTAGCCAAAAACATTCAGTACTTC
NA,TRBJ2-1,TRBV4-2,TRBD2,CASSGLASNEQFF,TGTGCCAGCAGCGGACTAGCCAGCAATGAGCAGTTCTTC
NA,TRBJ1-5,TRBV5-1,TRBD1,CASSPGGGSQPQHF,TGCGCCAGCAGCCCAGGGGGGGGAAGTCAGCCCCAGCATTTT
NA,TRBJ1-3,TRBV18,NA,CASSPLLHSGNTIYF,TGTGCCAGCTCACCATTGCTCCACTCTGGAAACACCATATATTTT
NA,TRBJ1-4,TRBV30,NA,CAWSLGGEKLFF,TGTGCCTGGAGTCTTGGGGGCGAAAAACTGTTTTTT
NA,TRBJ1-6,TRBV15,NA,CATSRDYLGTNSPLHF,TGTGCCACCAGCAGAGATTATCTCGGGACTAATTCACCCCTCCACTTT
NA,TRBJ2-7,TRBV28,TRBD2,CASSPLDGGGRANEQYF,TGTGCCAGCAGCCCACTCGATGGGGGCGGGAGGGCGAACGAGCAGTACTTC